The clone carrying this TCR beta chain was detected only a few times. Its antigen is unidentified. Following RNA extraction, reverse transcription yielded cDNA that acted as the sequencing template. Libraries were prepared by immunoSEQ multiplex PCR; TCRdb keeps only in-frame clonotypes and omits some of them. This sample has around 120,000 clones, with about 50% found just once. Noted treatment: oral pan-JAK inhibitor, 5-10 mg twice daily. This CDR3 has 16 residues. V gave up 0 bases and J gave up 8 bases, with 18 bases separating them. The V gene's germline CDR1 is SGHRS and CDR2 YFSETQ. This entry belongs to a study of CD8+ T cells in alopecia areata. Study-wide background: Tofacitinib administration to treated patients was oral, at 5 to 10 mg twice daily. Scoring treated patients' severity relied on the percentage of scalp area affected.

Overall study findings and caveats: Patients displayed less clarity in TCR sharing than mice, a finding possibly related to HLA.

The V call is TRBV5-1, the J call TRBJ2-1; D possibly corresponds to TRBD2 (7 bases). Sequences were derived from CD4+ T cells sorted from blood, sampled at week 4, from a patient treated with tofacitinib. This clonotype was sampled from a human donor with alopecia areata. The DNA of the CDR3 is TGCGCCAGCAGCTTGGGGTCTAGCGGCAGGGGCTATGAGCAGTTCTTC. It encodes CASSLGSSGRGYEQFF.